This T cell receptor (beta chain) is drawn from a study of shared clonotypes between healthy human individuals. Regarding the study as a whole: Sharing across a few donors was seen in 4.5% to 6.5% of naive CD4 clonotypes.

It was CD45RO-negative cells, positively selected for CCR7, that made up naive CD8 cells, with terminally differentiated effector memory CD45RA+ cells excluded. Participating donors were healthy, HIV-negative adults free of recent acute infections or vaccinations. On this clone: Its antigen remains unidentified.

Deep-level running was used for the assay. Original methodology: Filtering differed because ImmunoSEQ produced junction-only sequences that carried no quality scores. Sequencing was performed with immunoSEQ multiplex PCR; in TCRdb, only in-frame clones are kept and a portion is missing. The DNA was the basis for D and trimming; V, J and clone size are from that table. In the table there are hundreds of thousands of clones, roughly 96% of which are singletons. Sequencing input: naive CD8+ T cells sorted from blood. The TCR originated in a woman aged 25 to 39 in good health.

The CDR3 coding sequence is TGCGCCAGCAGTGACGGCGTCTACGAGCAGTACTTC. Translated: CASSDGVYEQYF. The gene calls are TRBV10-2 and TRBJ2-7, with D unclear. The CDR3 consists of 12 residues. The germline V gene has CDR1 WSHSY and CDR2 SAAADI. V lost 3 bases to trimming and J lost 3 bases, with 6 bases between them.